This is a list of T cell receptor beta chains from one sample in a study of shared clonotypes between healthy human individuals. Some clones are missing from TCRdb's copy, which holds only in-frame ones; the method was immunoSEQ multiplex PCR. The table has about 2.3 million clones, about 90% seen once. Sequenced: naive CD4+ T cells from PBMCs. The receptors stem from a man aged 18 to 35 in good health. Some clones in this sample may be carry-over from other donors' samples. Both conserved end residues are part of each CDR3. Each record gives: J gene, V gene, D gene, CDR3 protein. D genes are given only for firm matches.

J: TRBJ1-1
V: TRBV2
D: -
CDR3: CASSGDRTDTEAFF

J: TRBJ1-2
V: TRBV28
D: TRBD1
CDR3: CAGTPGQGYGYTF

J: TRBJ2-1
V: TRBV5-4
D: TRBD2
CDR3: CASSLGLAVSSYNEQFF

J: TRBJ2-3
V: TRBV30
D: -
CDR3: CAWSVAVGDTQYF

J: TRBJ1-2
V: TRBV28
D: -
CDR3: CASSLDGEANYGYTF

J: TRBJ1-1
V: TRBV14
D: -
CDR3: CASSQDRKEPNTEAFF

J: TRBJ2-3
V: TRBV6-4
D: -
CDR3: CASSDRPDSAQYF

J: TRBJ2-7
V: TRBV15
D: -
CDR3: CATSRVAGGSYEQYF

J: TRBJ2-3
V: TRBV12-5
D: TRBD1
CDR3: CASGPGQLSTDTQYF

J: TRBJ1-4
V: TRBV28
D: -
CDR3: CASHRGGFNEKLFF

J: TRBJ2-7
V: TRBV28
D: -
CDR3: CASGKPGQVGEQYF

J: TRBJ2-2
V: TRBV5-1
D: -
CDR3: CASSLGGTSNTGELFF

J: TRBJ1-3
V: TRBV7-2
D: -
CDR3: CASSFRGVGNTIYF

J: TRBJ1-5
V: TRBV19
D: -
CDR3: CASSIRVGGGNQPQHF

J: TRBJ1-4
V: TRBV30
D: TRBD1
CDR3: CAWSVGTGGRRRGNEKLFF

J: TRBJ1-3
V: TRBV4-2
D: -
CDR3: CASSPPTPFSSTPSSGNTIYF

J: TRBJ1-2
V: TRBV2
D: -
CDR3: CASRGVTSLYGYTF

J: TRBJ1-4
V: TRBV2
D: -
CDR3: CASKDRGPATNEKLFF

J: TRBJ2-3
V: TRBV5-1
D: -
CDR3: CASSLITDTQYF

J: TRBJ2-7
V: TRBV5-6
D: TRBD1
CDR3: CASSLVGQGSYEQYF

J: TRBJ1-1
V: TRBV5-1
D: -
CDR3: CASSLPGGPNTEAFF

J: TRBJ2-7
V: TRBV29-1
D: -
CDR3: CSTTDFYEQYF

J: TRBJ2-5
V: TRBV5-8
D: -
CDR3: CASSLTGGGETQYF

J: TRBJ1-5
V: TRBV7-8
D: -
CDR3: CASSLGTINQPQHF

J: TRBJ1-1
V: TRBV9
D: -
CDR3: CASSVTPRGTEAFF

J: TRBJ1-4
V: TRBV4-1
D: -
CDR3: CASSQRGQGGEKLFF

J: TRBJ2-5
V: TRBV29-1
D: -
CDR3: CSVARGRETQYF

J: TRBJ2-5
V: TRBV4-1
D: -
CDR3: CASSQTIQETQYF

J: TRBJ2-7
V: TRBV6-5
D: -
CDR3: CASSANSYEQYF

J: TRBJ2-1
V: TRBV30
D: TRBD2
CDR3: CAWRSSGTSPNNEQFF

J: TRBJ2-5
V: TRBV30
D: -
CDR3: CAWSFGSQQETQYF

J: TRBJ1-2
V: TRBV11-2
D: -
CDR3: CASSGTFPWGYTF

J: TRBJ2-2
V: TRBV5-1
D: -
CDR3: CASRGVGGNTGELFF

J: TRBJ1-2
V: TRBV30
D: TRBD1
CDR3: CAWSVRGGSNYGYTF

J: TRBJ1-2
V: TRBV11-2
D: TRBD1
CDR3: CASSPTRDRVYGYTF

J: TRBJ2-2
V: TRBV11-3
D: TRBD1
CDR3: CASSSLSGTGERIGELFF

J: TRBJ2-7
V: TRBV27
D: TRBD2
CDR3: CASSFRAPGLNYEQYF